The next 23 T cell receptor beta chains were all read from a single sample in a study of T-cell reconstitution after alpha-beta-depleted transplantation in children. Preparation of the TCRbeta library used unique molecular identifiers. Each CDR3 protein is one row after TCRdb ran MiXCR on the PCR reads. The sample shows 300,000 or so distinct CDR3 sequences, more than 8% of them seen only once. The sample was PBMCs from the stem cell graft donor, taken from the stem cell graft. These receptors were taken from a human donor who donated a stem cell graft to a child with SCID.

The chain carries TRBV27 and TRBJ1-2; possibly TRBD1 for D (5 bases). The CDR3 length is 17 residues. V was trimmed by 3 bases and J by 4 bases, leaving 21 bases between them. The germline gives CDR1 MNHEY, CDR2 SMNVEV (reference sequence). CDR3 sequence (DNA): TGTGCCAGCAGTTTTTCGCCAGACAGAGGGCTTTTCTATGGCTACACCTTC. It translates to CASSFSPDRGLFYGYTF.

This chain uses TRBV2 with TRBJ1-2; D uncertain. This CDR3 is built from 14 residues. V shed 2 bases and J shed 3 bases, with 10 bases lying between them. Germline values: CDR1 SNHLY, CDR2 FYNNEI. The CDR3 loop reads CASSESAVYYGYTF. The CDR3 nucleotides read TGTGCCAGCAGTGAAAGTGCAGTCTACTATGGCTACACCTTC. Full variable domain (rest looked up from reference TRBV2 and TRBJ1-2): EPEVTQTPSHQVTQMGQEVILRCVPISNHLYFYWYRQILGQKVEFLVSFYNNEISEKSEIFDDQFSVERPDGSNFTLKIRSTKLEDSAMYFCASSESAVYYGYTFGSGTRLTVV.

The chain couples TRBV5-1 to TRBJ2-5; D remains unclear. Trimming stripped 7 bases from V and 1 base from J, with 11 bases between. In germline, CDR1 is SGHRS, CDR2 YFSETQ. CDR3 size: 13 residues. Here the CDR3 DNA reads TGCGCCAGCGGCTCGGACGGCCAAGAGACCCAGTACTTC. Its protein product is CASGSDGQETQYF.

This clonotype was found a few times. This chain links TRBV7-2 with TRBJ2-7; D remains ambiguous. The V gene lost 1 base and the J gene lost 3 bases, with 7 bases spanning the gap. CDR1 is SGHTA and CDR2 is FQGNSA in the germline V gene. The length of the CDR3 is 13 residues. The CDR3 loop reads CASSLGYSYEQYF. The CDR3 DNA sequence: TGTGCCAGCAGCTTAGGGTACAGCTACGAGCAGTACTTC.

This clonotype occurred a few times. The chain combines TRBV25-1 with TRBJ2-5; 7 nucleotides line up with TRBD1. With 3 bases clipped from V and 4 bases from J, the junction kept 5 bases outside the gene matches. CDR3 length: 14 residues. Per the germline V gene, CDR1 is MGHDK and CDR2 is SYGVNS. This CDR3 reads CASSETGSSETQYF. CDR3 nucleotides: TGTGCCAGCAGTGAGACAGGGTCATCAGAGACCCAGTACTTC. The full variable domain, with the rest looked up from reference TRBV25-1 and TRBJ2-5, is EADIYQTPRYLVIGTGKKITLECSQTMGHDKMYWYQQDPGMELHLIHYSYGVNSTEKGDLSSESTVSRIRTEHFPLTLESARPSHTSQYLCASSETGSSETQYFGPGTRLLVL.

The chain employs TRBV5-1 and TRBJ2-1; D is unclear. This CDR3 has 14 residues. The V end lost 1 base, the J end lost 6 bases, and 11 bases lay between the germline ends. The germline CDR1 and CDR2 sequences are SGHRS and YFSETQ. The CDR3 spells CASSLMGTGNEQFF. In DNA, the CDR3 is TGCGCCAGCAGCTTGATGGGTACGGGCAATGAGCAGTTCTTC.

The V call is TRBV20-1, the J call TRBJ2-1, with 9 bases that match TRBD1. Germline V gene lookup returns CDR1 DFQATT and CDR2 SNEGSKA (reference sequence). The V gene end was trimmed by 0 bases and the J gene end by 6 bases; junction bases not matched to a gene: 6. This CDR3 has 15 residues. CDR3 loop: CSARDWDRAFNEQFF. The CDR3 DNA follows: TGCAGTGCTAGAGATTGGGACAGGGCGTTCAATGAGCAGTTCTTC.

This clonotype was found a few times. This chain's CDR3 is CASSQGGGVYGYTF. Written as DNA, the CDR3 is TGTGCCAGCAGCCAAGGGGGCGGTGTTTATGGCTACACCTTC. The chain uses TRBV3-1 and TRBJ1-2, with D possibly matching TRBD1 (5 bases). This CDR3 has 14 amino acids. Germline CDR1 reads LGHDT; CDR2 reads YNNKEL (reference sequence). The V end lost 1 base, the J end lost 5 bases, and 11 bases lay between the germline ends.

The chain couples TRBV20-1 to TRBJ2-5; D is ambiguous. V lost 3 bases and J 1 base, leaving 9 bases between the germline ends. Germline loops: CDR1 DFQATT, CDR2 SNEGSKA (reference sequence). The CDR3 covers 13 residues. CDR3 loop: CSASKTTQETQYF. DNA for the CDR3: TGCAGTGCTAGCAAAACGACCCAAGAGACCCAGTACTTC.

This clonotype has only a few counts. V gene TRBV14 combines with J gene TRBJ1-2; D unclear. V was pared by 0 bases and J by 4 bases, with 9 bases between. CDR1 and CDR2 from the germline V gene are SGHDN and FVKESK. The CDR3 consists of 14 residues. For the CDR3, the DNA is TGTGCCAGCAGCCAAGACGAGGGTCCCTATGGCTACACCTTC. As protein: CASSQDEGPYGYTF.

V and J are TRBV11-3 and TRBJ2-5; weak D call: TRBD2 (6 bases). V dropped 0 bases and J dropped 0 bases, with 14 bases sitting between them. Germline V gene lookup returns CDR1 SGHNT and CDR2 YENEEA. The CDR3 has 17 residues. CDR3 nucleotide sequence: TGTGCCAGCAGCTTAGATGGAGGGAGACCGTACCAAGAGACCCAGTACTTC. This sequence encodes CASSLDGGRPYQETQYF.

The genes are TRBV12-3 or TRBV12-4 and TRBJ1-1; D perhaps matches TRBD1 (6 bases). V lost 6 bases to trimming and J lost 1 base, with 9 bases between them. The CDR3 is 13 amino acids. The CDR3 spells CASRDRRNTEAFF. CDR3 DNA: TGTGCCAGCAGGGACAGAAGGAACACTGAAGCTTTCTTT.

CDR3 protein: CASNQDRADNEQFF. The CDR3 bases are TGTGCCAGCAACCAAGACAGGGCCGACAATGAGCAGTTCTTC. The gene calls are TRBV12-3 or TRBV12-4 and TRBJ2-1; 7 positions agree with TRBD1. The CDR3 has 14 amino acids. V was pared by 7 bases and J by 5 bases, with 8 bases of the junction left unmatched.

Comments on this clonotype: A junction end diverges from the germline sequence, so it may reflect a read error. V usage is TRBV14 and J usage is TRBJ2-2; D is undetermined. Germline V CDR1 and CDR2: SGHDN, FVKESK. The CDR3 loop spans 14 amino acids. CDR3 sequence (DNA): TGTGCCAGCACCGCTGGCGCCAACACCTGGGAGCTGTTTTTT. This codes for CASTAGANTWELFF.

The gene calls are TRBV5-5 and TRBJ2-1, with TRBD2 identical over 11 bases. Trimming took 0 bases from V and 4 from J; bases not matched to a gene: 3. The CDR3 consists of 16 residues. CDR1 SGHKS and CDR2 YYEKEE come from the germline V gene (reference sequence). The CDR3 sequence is CASSLVLAGAYNEQFF. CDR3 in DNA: TGTGCCAGCAGCTTGGTACTAGCGGGGGCATACAATGAGCAGTTCTTC. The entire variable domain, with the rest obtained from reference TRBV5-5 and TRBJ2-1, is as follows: DAGVTQSPTHLIKTRGQQVTLRCSPISGHKSVSWYQQVLGQGPQFIFQYYEKEERGRGNFPDRFSARQFPNYSSELNVNALLLGDSALYLCASSLVLAGAYNEQFFGPGTRLTVL.

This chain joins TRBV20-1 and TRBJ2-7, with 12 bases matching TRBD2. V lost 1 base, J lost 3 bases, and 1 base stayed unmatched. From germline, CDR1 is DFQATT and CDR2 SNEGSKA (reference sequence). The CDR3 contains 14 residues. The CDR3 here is CSARGLAGDYEQYF. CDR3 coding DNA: TGCAGTGCTAGAGGACTAGCGGGGGACTACGAGCAGTACTTC.

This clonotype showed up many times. CDR3 sequence reads: CASSIGTSGNYEQYF. CDR3 nucleotide sequence: TGTGCCAGTAGTATAGGTACTAGCGGGAACTACGAGCAGTACTTC. V gene TRBV19 combines with J gene TRBJ2-7; 10 bases agree with TRBD2. CDR3 length: 15 amino acids. Germline lookup yields CDR1 LNHDA and CDR2 SQIVND (reference sequence). V dropped 1 base and J dropped 3; count of bases not matched to a gene: 3.

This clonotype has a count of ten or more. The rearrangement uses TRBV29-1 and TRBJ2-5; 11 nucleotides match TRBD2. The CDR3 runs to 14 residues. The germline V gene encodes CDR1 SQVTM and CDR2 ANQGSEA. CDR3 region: CTVVTSGAGETQYF. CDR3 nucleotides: TGCACCGTGGTGACTAGCGGGGCGGGGGAGACCCAGTACTTC.

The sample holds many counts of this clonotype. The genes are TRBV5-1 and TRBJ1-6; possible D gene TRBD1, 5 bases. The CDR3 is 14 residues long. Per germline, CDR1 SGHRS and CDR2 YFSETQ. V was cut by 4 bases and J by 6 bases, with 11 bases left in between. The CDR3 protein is CASSGGSGNSPLHF. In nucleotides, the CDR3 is TGCGCCAGCAGCGGGGGGAGTGGTAATTCACCCCTCCACTTT.

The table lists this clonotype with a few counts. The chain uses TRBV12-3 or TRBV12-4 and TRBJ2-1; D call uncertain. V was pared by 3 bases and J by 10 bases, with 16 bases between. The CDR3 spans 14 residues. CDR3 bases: TGTGCCAGCAGTTTTTTAGGCGACGGTGGGGAGCAGTTCTTC. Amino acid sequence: CASSFLGDGGEQFF.

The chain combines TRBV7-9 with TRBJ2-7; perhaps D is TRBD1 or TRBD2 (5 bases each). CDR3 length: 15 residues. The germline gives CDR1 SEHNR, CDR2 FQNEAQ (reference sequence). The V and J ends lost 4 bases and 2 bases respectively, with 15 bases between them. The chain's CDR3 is CASSSGTISTYEQYF. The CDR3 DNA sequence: TGTGCCAGCAGCTCCGGGACCATCTCAACCTACGAGCAGTACTTC.

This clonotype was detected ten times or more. The CDR3 sequence is CASSPQGIAAGELFF. The CDR3 nucleotides read TGTGCCAGCAGCCCCCAGGGGATTGCAGCCGGGGAGCTGTTTTTT. The chain employs TRBV3-1 and TRBJ2-2, with D possibly being TRBD1 (6 bases). This CDR3 contains 15 residues. The germline CDR1 and CDR2 sequences are LGHDT and YNNKEL (reference sequence). V lost 4 bases to trimming and J lost 6 bases, with 15 bases between them.

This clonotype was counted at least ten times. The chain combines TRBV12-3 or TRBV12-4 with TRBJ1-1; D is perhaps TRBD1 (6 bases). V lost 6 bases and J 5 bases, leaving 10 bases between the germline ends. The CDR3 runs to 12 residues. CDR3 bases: TGTGCCAGCAGCCCGGACAGTACTGAAGCTTTCTTT. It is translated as CASSPDSTEAFF.